This T cell receptor (beta chain) is drawn from a study of shared clonotypes between healthy human individuals. The sample holds a few counts of this clone. Other DNA sequences in the sample encode the same CDR3. The protocol was immunoSEQ multiplex PCR, while the TCRdb copy is restricted to in-frame clones and leaves out a portion. The table shows 2 million to 2.5 million clones, with 85% to 95% occurring only once. Trimming shortened V by 1 base and J by 6 bases, and 8 bases separated the two germline ends. CDR1 is SGHRS, CDR2 YFSETQ, per germline. The CDR3 has 13 amino acids. Donors had no recently reported acute infections or vaccinations and were HIV-negative. Naive CD4+ cells were CD45RA-selected; the remaining cells were memory.

The chain is built from TRBV5-1 and TRBJ1-5; the D is unclear. Material: naive CD4+ T cells from PBMCs. The subset was: CD45RA+ positively selected. This clonotype was obtained from a man aged 18 to 30 in good health. Some clones in this sample may be carry-over from other donors' samples. CDR3 bases: TGCGCCAGCAGCTTGCTGGGAGGTCAGCCCCAGCATTTT. It translates to CASSLLGGQPQHF.